Following are 30 T cell receptor beta chains from one sample sequenced in a study of blood T cell repertoires in COVID-19. Assay: immunoSEQ multiplex PCR; the TCRdb copy retains only in-frame clones and omits some. Of some 200,000 clones listed, about four fifths are singletons. The sequenced material came from PBMCs or T cells enriched from blood (not recorded which). All receptors come from a man between 40 and 49 years old who had recovered from COVID-19.

The chain has TRBV28 and TRBJ1-1, with 9 bases aligning to TRBD1. This CDR3 region has 13 residues. Germline loops: CDR1 MDHEN, CDR2 SYDVKM. Trimming at V came to 7 bases and at J to 6 bases, leaving 6 bases not matched to a gene. CDR3 in DNA: TGTGCCAGCAAAGGGACAGGGTTTTCTGAAGCTTTCTTT. Protein product: CASKGTGFSEAFF.

The chain carries TRBV3-1 (or the pseudogene TRBV3-2) and TRBJ1-6, with D possibly matching TRBD1 (5 bases). This CDR3 has 15 amino acids. Per the germline V gene, CDR1 is LGHDT and CDR2 is YNNKEL (reference sequence). V was shortened by 11 bases and J by 7 bases, with 21 bases between the two germline ends. The CDR3 bases are TGTGCCGCAGCGAGCCAGGGCAGGGAAAATTCACCCCTCCACTTT. Protein: CAAASQGRENSPLHF.

The rearrangement joins TRBV10-3 to TRBJ1-4; TRBD1 agrees at 7 bases. The CDR3 has 15 amino acids. With V trimmed by 5 bases and J by 4 bases, 7 bases remained unmatched. The germline V gene encodes CDR1 ENHRY and CDR2 SYGVKD. Written as DNA, the CDR3 is TGTGCCATCAGTCCTACTGACAGGGATAATGAAAAACTGTTTTTT. This sequence encodes CAISPTDRDNEKLFF.

This sequence joins TRBV28 and TRBJ1-4; TRBD1 might be the D (6 bases). CDR1 and CDR2 (germline): MDHEN, SYDVKM. The V gene lost 6 bases and the J gene lost 0 bases, with 14 bases spanning the gap. The CDR3 covers 16 residues. The CDR3 here is CASRRGYYPTNEKLFF. CDR3 DNA: TGTGCCAGCAGGAGGGGGTATTATCCAACTAATGAAAAACTGTTTTTT.

With respect to this clone: The identical CDR3 is also encoded by other nucleotide sequences in the sample. The gene calls are TRBV12-3 or TRBV12-4 and TRBJ1-2; 8 nucleotides line up with TRBD1. The CDR3 consists of 12 residues. V trimming: 6 bases; J trimming: 4 bases; junction bases outside the gene matches: 1. CDR3 sequence: CASRGTGYGYTF. The DNA for the CDR3 is TGTGCCAGCAGGGGGACAGGCTATGGCTACACCTTC.

This clone was detected only a few times. This sequence joins TRBV5-5 and TRBJ1-2, with D maybe TRBD1 (5 bases). In germline, CDR1 is SGHKS, CDR2 YYEKEE (reference sequence). V gave up 0 bases and J gave up 3 bases, with 9 bases separating them. The CDR3 has 14 residues. The CDR3 sequence is CASSLAPTDYGYTF. DNA of the CDR3: TGTGCCAGCAGCTTGGCTCCGACAGACTATGGCTACACCTTC.

This clone was seen a handful of times. This chain uses TRBV2 with TRBJ2-5; 7 bases fit TRBD2. The CDR3 contains 15 residues. In germline, CDR1 is SNHLY, CDR2 FYNNEI. J lost 5 bases, V lost 7 bases, and 13 bases had no gene match. DNA of the CDR3: TGTGCCAGCACCGGGGACTATACCGCGGTGGAGACCCAGTACTTC. Its translation: CASTGDYTAVETQYF.

The rearrangement uses TRBV5-1 and TRBJ2-7; D uncertain. V was pared by 4 bases and J by 10 bases, with 15 bases between. The CDR3 spans 12 residues. CDR1 is SGHRS, CDR2 YFSETQ, per germline. CDR3 DNA sequence: TGCGCCAGCAGCGAGTCATTCTACGGTCAGTACTTC. Its translation: CASSESFYGQYF.

This clone was observed a single time. The CDR3 reads CASSYRSANYGYTF. CDR3 in DNA: TGTGCCAGCAGTTACCGTAGTGCTAACTATGGCTACACCTTC. The chain employs TRBV6-2 or TRBV6-3 and TRBJ1-2; unclear D gene. V lost 2 bases and J 0 bases, leaving 7 bases between the germline ends. Germline values: CDR1 MNHEY, CDR2 SVGEGT. The CDR3 spans 14 residues.

This clone was seen a handful of times. The J gene is TRBJ2-4, the V gene TRBV27, with 8 bases fitting TRBD1. The CDR3 has 15 residues. V lost 4 bases to trimming and J lost 2 bases; unmatched junction nucleotides: 4. Germline V CDR1 and CDR2: MNHEY, SMNVEV (reference sequence). CDR3 DNA: TGTGCCAGCAGTTATCAGGGGGCGTCCAAAAACATTCAGTACTTC. Protein product: CASSYQGASKNIQYF.

The chain couples TRBV9 to TRBJ2-5; the D is unclear. V shed 3 bases and J shed 5 bases, with 11 bases lying between them. The germline gives CDR1 SGDLS, CDR2 YYNGEE. The CDR3 consists of 13 residues. The CDR3 nucleotides are TGTGCCAGCAGCGCTCACTACTGGGAGACCCAGTACTTC. This encodes CASSAHYWETQYF. Full variable domain (rest looked up from reference TRBV9 and TRBJ2-5): DSGVTQTPKHLITATGQRVTLRCSPRSGDLSVYWYQQSLDQGLQFLIQYYNGEERAKGNILERFSAQQFPDLHSELNLSSLELGDSALYFCASSAHYWETQYFGPGTRLLVL.

The genes are TRBV5-1 and TRBJ2-2, with a tentative D call TRBD2 (6 bases). Deletions cut 6 bases from V and 4 bases from J, with 13 bases between. This CDR3 spans 14 amino acids. Germline V CDR1 and CDR2: SGHRS, YFSETQ. The CDR3 spells CASTARGGTGELFF. As DNA, the CDR3 is TGCGCCAGCACCGCGCGGGGCGGCACCGGGGAGCTGTTTTTT. The full variable domain, with the rest looked up from reference TRBV5-1 and TRBJ2-2, is KAGVTQTPRYLIKTRGQQVTLSCSPISGHRSVSWYQQTPGQGLQFLFEYFSETQRNKGNFPGRFSGRQFSNSRSEMNVSTLELGDSALYLCASTARGGTGELFFGEGSRLTVL.

This chain joins TRBV11-2 and TRBJ1-6; TRBD1 might be the D (6 bases). This CDR3 region has 16 residues. Trimming left V 1 base short and J 4 bases short, with 11 bases between. The V gene's germline CDR1 is SGHAT and CDR2 FQNNGV. CDR3 region: CASSLADRPYNSPLHF. In DNA, the CDR3 is TGTGCCAGCAGCTTAGCGGACAGACCGTATAATTCACCCCTCCACTTT.

V usage is TRBV4-1 and J usage is TRBJ2-5; D not certain. The germline gives CDR1 MGHRA, CDR2 YSYEKL. This CDR3 contains 13 residues. The V gene lost 3 bases and the J gene lost 1 base, with 6 bases spanning the gap. This chain's CDR3 is CASSHATQETQYF. CDR3 DNA sequence: TGCGCCAGCAGCCACGCTACCCAAGAGACCCAGTACTTC.

This clone was detected many times. The chain links TRBV2 to TRBJ1-6, with TRBD1 identical over 12 bases. Per the germline V gene, CDR1 is SNHLY and CDR2 is FYNNEI. V shed 9 bases, J shed 7 bases, and the junction held 7 bases outside the gene matches. CDR3 length equals 15 residues. DNA for the CDR3: TGTGCCAGTAAGGGACAGGGGGCGGAAAATTCACCCCTCCACTTT. Encoded protein: CASKGQGAENSPLHF.

This clone was recorded a few times. The gene calls are TRBV4-3 and TRBJ2-7; D is perhaps TRBD1 (5 bases). Trimming shortened V by 4 bases and J by 2 bases, and 9 bases separated the two germline ends. Germline V lookup: CDR1 LGHNA, CDR2 YSLEER. This CDR3 comprises 13 residues. This chain's CDR3 is CASSLDRTYEQYF. DNA for the CDR3: TGCGCCAGCAGCCTAGACAGAACCTACGAGCAGTACTTC.

The rearrangement links TRBV19 to TRBJ2-5; TRBD1 aligns across 8 bases. The trim removed 4 bases at V and 4 bases at J, leaving 5 bases unmatched. The CDR3 totals 14 residues. Germline-derived CDR1 and CDR2 are LNHDA and SQIVND (reference sequence). In DNA form, the CDR3 reads TGTGCCAGTAGTAGACAGGGGAGCGGAGAGACCCAGTACTTC. Translation: CASSRQGSGETQYF.

The chain uses TRBV5-1 and TRBJ2-2, with D possibly TRBD1 on 6 matching bases. V shed 2 bases and J shed 4 bases, with 15 bases lying between them. The CDR3 consists of 16 residues. From germline, CDR1 is SGHRS and CDR2 YFSETQ. The CDR3 protein is CASSLTPSGVTGELFF. CDR3 coding DNA: TGCGCCAGCAGCTTAACTCCATCAGGGGTCACCGGGGAGCTGTTTTTT.

The chain couples TRBV18 to TRBJ2-6, with TRBD1 matching 10 bases. The CDR3 is 17 amino acids. Trimming at V came to 4 bases and at J to 4 bases, leaving 7 bases not matched to a gene. CDR1 KGHSH and CDR2 LQKENI come from the germline V gene. CDR3 in amino acids: CASSLDRGLKGANVLTF. CDR3 nucleotides: TGTGCCAGCTCACTGGACAGGGGGTTGAAGGGGGCCAACGTCCTGACTTTC.

This rearrangement joins TRBV9 to TRBJ2-3; a possible D gene is TRBD2 (6 bases). The CDR3 extends over 16 amino acids. CDR1 is SGDLS, CDR2 YYNGEE, per germline. V was cut by 0 bases and J by 0 bases, with 11 bases left in between. CDR3 amino acids: CASSVEAGRSTDTQYF. The CDR3 DNA sequence: TGTGCCAGCAGCGTAGAGGCGGGGCGGAGCACAGATACGCAGTATTTT. The full variable domain, rest sourced from reference TRBV9 and TRBJ2-3, is DSGVTQTPKHLITATGQRVTLRCSPRSGDLSVYWYQQSLDQGLQFLIQYYNGEERAKGNILERFSAQQFPDLHSELNLSSLELGDSALYFCASSVEAGRSTDTQYFGPGTRLTVL.

This chain joins TRBV19 and TRBJ2-7; D not certain. Germline V gene data show CDR1 as LNHDA and CDR2 as SQIVND (reference sequence). The CDR3 consists of 14 residues. V dropped 4 bases and J dropped 0 bases, with 10 bases sitting between them. In DNA, the CDR3 is TGTGCCAGTAGTACGACAATTAGCTCCTACGAGCAGTACTTC. Protein sequence: CASSTTISSYEQYF.

This clone was observed a single time. V and J are TRBV27 and TRBJ1-2; 7 nucleotides agree with TRBD1. The germline V gene encodes CDR1 MNHEY and CDR2 SMNVEV (reference sequence). The J segment lost 4 bases and the V segment lost 8 bases, leaving 13 bases of the junction unmatched. This CDR3 spans 15 amino acids. In DNA, the CDR3 is TGTGCCAGCTCCCTTCTAGGGGGCTTAGGCTATGGCTACACCTTC. As protein: CASSLLGGLGYGYTF.

V and J are TRBV5-4 and TRBJ1-2; 8 bases align to TRBD1. CDR1 is SGHNT, CDR2 YYREEE, per germline (reference sequence). This CDR3 has 15 residues. The J segment lost 7 bases and the V segment lost 0 bases, leaving 8 bases of the junction unmatched. CDR3 amino acids: CASSLDRGIGGGYTF. In nucleotides, the CDR3 is TGTGCCAGCAGCTTGGACAGGGGGATCGGGGGTGGCTACACCTTC. Variable domain in full (rest from reference TRBV5-4 and TRBJ1-2): ETGVTQSPTHLIKTRGQQVTLRCSSQSGHNTVSWYQQALGQGPQFIFQYYREEENGRGNFPPRFSGLQFPNYSSELNVNALELDDSALYLCASSLDRGIGGGYTFGSGTRLTVV.

The table lists this clone with a count of one. The gene calls are TRBV4-1 and TRBJ1-5; D unclear. This CDR3 comprises 16 residues. V lost 3 bases to trimming and J lost 11 bases, with 23 bases between them. Per germline, CDR1 MGHRA and CDR2 YSYEKL. The CDR3 bases are TGCGCCAGCAGCCAGCCTGGACGGACTCTTTGGCAAGCCCAGCATTTT. It translates to CASSQPGRTLWQAQHF.

This clone has only a few counts. This chain joins TRBV19 and TRBJ2-7; tentative D call: TRBD1 (5 bases). Between the trimmed V and J ends, which lost 2 bases and 2 bases, there was a span of 13 bases. Germline CDR1 and CDR2: LNHDA and SQIVND (reference sequence). This CDR3 has 15 amino acids. For the CDR3, the DNA is TGTGCCAGTAGTATAAGTGTTACAGGAACCTACGAGCAGTACTTC. Protein: CASSISVTGTYEQYF. Filled out from reference TRBV19 and TRBJ2-7, the complete variable domain reads DGGITQSPKYLFRKEGQNVTLSCEQNLNHDAMYWYRQDPGQGLRLIYYSQIVNDFQKGDIAEGYSVSREKKESFPLTVTSAQKNPTAFYLCASSISVTGTYEQYFGPGTRLTVT.

The chain joins TRBV3-1 (or the pseudogene TRBV3-2) to TRBJ2-5, with D unresolved. From germline, CDR1 is LGHDT and CDR2 YNNKEL (reference sequence). The length of the CDR3 is 15 residues. V was shortened by 1 base and J by 3 bases, with 12 bases between the two germline ends. The CDR3 sequence is CASSQGQVRKETQYF. The CDR3 DNA reads as TGTGCCAGCAGCCAAGGGCAGGTGAGAAAAGAGACCCAGTACTTC.

The V gene is TRBV19, the J gene TRBJ2-7; 10 bases fit TRBD1. Germline values: CDR1 LNHDA, CDR2 SQIVND (reference sequence). The CDR3 covers 14 residues. Trimming took 4 bases from V and 9 from J; bases not matched to a gene: 9. The CDR3 region has the DNA TGTGCCAGTAGTAAAGGGGACAGGGGCTCCAGGCAGTACTTC. Translated: CASSKGDRGSRQYF.

The chain combines TRBV10-3 with TRBJ2-5; 10 bases are shared with TRBD2. The CDR3 runs 17 residues. Germline V gene sequence: CDR1 ENHRY, CDR2 SYGVKD. V lost 0 bases to trimming and J lost 3 bases; unmatched junction nucleotides: 7. CDR3 sequence: CAISESITSGEEETQYF. The CDR3, as DNA: TGTGCCATCAGTGAGTCAATTACTAGCGGGGAAGAAGAGACCCAGTACTTC.

This chain joins TRBV9 and TRBJ1-2; 8 bases match TRBD1. The CDR3 length is 14 residues. The J segment lost 4 bases and the V segment lost 6 bases, leaving 8 bases of the junction unmatched. Germline loops: CDR1 SGDLS, CDR2 YYNGEE. CDR3 loop: CASTRTGTGYGYTF. CDR3 DNA: TGTGCCAGCACCAGGACAGGGACGGGCTATGGCTACACCTTC.

The genes are TRBV7-3 and TRBJ2-3, with D perhaps TRBD1 (6 bases). Trimming stripped 3 bases from V and 4 bases from J, with 14 bases between. The CDR3 loop spans 15 amino acids. Germline loops: CDR1 SGHTA, CDR2 FQGTGA. The CDR3 DNA sequence: TGTGCCAGCAGCTTGGCAGGGGCTCTATCAGATACGCAGTATTTT. Its translation is CASSLAGALSDTQYF.